This entry lists 27 T cell receptor beta chains sequenced from one sample in a study of T cell responses to AZD1222 COVID-19 vaccine. Sequencing was performed with immunoSEQ multiplex PCR; in TCRdb, only in-frame clones are kept and a portion is missing. The data show some 150,000 clones, approximately 91% seen once. This material consisted of peripheral blood, taken on day 0 of AZD1222 vaccination. The receptors here all came from an adult in good health.

The CDR3 sequence is CASSYNRGRGGYTF. The CDR3 region has the DNA TGTGCCAGCAGTTACAATAGGGGGCGAGGTGGCTACACCTTC. The rearrangement joins TRBV6-6 to TRBJ1-2, with 7 bases matching TRBD1. Trimming removed 2 bases from V and 7 bases from J; junction bases left unmatched: 7. The CDR3 is 14 amino acids. Germline V gene data show CDR1 as MNHNY and CDR2 as SVGAGI (reference sequence).

This chain connects TRBV3-1 (or the pseudogene TRBV3-2) to TRBJ2-7, with 8 bases that match TRBD1. This CDR3 is 13 amino acids long. Unmatched junction bases numbered 4, after V lost 4 bases and J lost 5 bases. Per germline, CDR1 LGHDT and CDR2 YNNKEL (reference sequence). The CDR3 is CASSRRTGHEQYF. Here the CDR3 DNA reads TGTGCCAGCAGCCGCCGGACAGGGCACGAGCAGTACTTC.

The chain couples TRBV27 to TRBJ1-2; 8 bases line up with TRBD1. Losses at the gene ends were 6 bases for V and 8 bases for J; bases not matched to a gene: 5. CDR1 and CDR2 from the germline V gene are MNHEY and SMNVEV (reference sequence). The CDR3 extends over 12 amino acids. The CDR3 loop reads CASRDRVGGYTF. As DNA, the CDR3 is TGTGCCAGCAGGGACAGGGTCGGAGGCTACACCTTC.

The rearrangement uses TRBV30 and TRBJ1-4; D not certain. V was clipped by 2 bases and J by 13 bases, with 17 bases between them. The length of the CDR3 is 13 residues. Germline V gene data show CDR1 as GTSNPN and CDR2 as SVGIG (reference sequence). CDR3 loop: CAWSSSLGEGLFF. As DNA, the CDR3 is TGTGCCTGGAGTTCCTCCCTGGGAGAAGGACTGTTTTTT.

The J gene is TRBJ1-1, the V gene TRBV5-1; D not resolved. Trimming pared 6 bases from V and 6 bases from J, leaving 15 bases between. This CDR3 has 13 residues. Per the germline V gene, CDR1 is SGHRS and CDR2 is YFSETQ. The CDR3 DNA reads as TGCGCCAGCACGGTGCTCCCGGAAGCTGAAGCTTTCTTT. Encoded protein: CASTVLPEAEAFF.

The rearrangement uses TRBV19 and TRBJ1-5; possible D gene TRBD1, 5 bases. The CDR3 runs to 15 residues. Trimming removed 4 bases from V and 2 bases from J, with 12 bases in between. CDR1 is LNHDA and CDR2 is SQIVND in the germline V gene (reference sequence). Here the CDR3 reads CASSSPQGRNQPQHF. DNA for the CDR3: TGTGCCAGTAGTAGTCCTCAGGGACGCAATCAGCCCCAGCATTTT.

The chain combines TRBV9 with TRBJ1-4, with 7 bases aligning to TRBD1. This CDR3 has 17 amino acids. CDR1 is SGDLS and CDR2 is YYNGEE in the germline V gene. V shed 4 bases and J 4 bases; nucleotides not matched to a gene: 13. Here the CDR3 DNA reads TGTGCCAGCAGCCCCAGGCCCGGGGGACAGCGTAATGAAAAACTGTTTTTT. It yields the protein CASSPRPGGQRNEKLFF. Full variable domain (remainder filled in from reference TRBV9 and TRBJ1-4): DSGVTQTPKHLITATGQRVTLRCSPRSGDLSVYWYQQSLDQGLQFLIQYYNGEERAKGNILERFSAQQFPDLHSELNLSSLELGDSALYFCASSPRPGGQRNEKLFFGSGTQLSVL.

This CDR3 is CASSDGQRDEQYF. CDR3 nucleotides: TGTGCCAGTAGTGACGGACAGAGGGACGAGCAGTACTTC. The rearrangement uses TRBV19 and TRBJ2-7, with D possibly being TRBD1 (6 bases). Between the trimmed V and J ends, which lost 5 bases and 5 bases, there was a span of 13 bases. CDR3 size: 13 residues. CDR1 and CDR2 from the germline V gene are LNHDA and SQIVND (reference sequence).

The chain couples TRBV7-9 to TRBJ2-3; no clear D. The CDR3 has 13 amino acids. V was pared by 5 bases and J by 5 bases, with 11 bases between. Germline V gene lookup returns CDR1 SEHNR and CDR2 FQNEAQ (reference sequence). CDR3 residues: CASSSILEDTQYF. In nucleotides, the CDR3 is TGTGCCAGCAGCAGTATTCTGGAAGATACGCAGTATTTT.

This chain joins TRBV5-6 and TRBJ1-5, with a weak D call TRBD1 (6 bases). With 2 bases removed from V and 5 bases from J, the gap between germline ends came to 14 bases. This CDR3 has 15 residues. Germline loops: CDR1 SGHDT, CDR2 YYEEEE. CDR3 sequence (DNA): TGTGCCAGCAGCTTAACTAAGGGGGAGTATCAGCCCCAGCATTTT. Its translation is CASSLTKGEYQPQHF.

The chain is built from TRBV18 and TRBJ1-3; D gene unclear. The CDR3 runs to 15 residues. CDR1 and CDR2 (germline): KGHSH, LQKENI. The V end lost 4 bases, the J end lost 2 bases, and 12 bases lay between the germline ends. For the CDR3, the DNA is TGTGCCAGCTCACTCTCACTCGGTGCTGGAAACACCATATATTTT. Encoded protein: CASSLSLGAGNTIYF.

The DNA of the CDR3 is TGTGCCAGCAGTGATCCGGGCCCCTGGAGCACTGAAGCTTTCTTT. This sequence encodes CASSDPGPWSTEAFF. The chain uses TRBV25-1 and TRBJ1-1; D remains unclear. Germline values: CDR1 MGHDK, CDR2 SYGVNS. This CDR3 contains 15 residues. The V gene lost 3 bases and the J gene lost 4 bases, with 15 bases spanning the gap.

This clone was observed a single time. The V call is TRBV2, the J call TRBJ1-1; D is unclear. Germline V lookup: CDR1 SNHLY, CDR2 FYNNEI. V was clipped by 2 bases and J by 4 bases, with 14 bases between them. CDR3 length equals 15 residues. CDR3 DNA sequence: TGTGCCAGCAGTGAAATCGGGCAGAGAGGCACTGAAGCTTTCTTT. The encoded protein is CASSEIGQRGTEAFF. The full variable domain, in which reference TRBV2 and TRBJ1-1 provide the parts outside the CDR3, is EPEVTQTPSHQVTQMGQEVILRCVPISNHLYFYWYRQILGQKVEFLVSFYNNEISEKSEIFDDQFSVERPDGSNFTLKIRSTKLEDSAMYFCASSEIGQRGTEAFFGQGTRLTVV.

As to this clone: Additional DNA sequences in this sample encode the identical CDR3. The chain carries TRBV5-1 and TRBJ1-1; no clear D. From germline, CDR1 is SGHRS and CDR2 YFSETQ. Trimming removed 2 bases at V and 1 base at J, with 6 bases between. The CDR3 runs to 13 residues. The CDR3 loop is CASSFRENTEAFF. In nucleotides, the CDR3 is TGCGCCAGCAGCTTTCGAGAGAACACTGAAGCTTTCTTT. Full variable domain (outside the CDR3, taken from reference TRBV5-1 and TRBJ1-1): KAGVTQTPRYLIKTRGQQVTLSCSPISGHRSVSWYQQTPGQGLQFLFEYFSETQRNKGNFPGRFSGRQFSNSRSEMNVSTLELGDSALYLCASSFRENTEAFFGQGTRLTVV.

The genes are TRBV9 and TRBJ2-7; D is possibly TRBD2 (6 bases). V was shortened by 3 bases and J by 2 bases, with 21 bases between the two germline ends. Germline CDR1 reads SGDLS; CDR2 reads YYNGEE. The CDR3 is 17 residues long. CDR3 protein: CASSGGPGGTLTYEQYF. For the CDR3, the DNA is TGTGCCAGCAGCGGAGGACCGGGCGGGACGCTAACCTACGAGCAGTACTTC.

The chain is built from TRBV5-4 and TRBJ2-7; no reliable D call. The germline CDR1 and CDR2 sequences are SGHNT and YYREEE (reference sequence). The CDR3 consists of 11 residues. Trimming left V 2 bases short and J 6 bases short, with 6 bases between. CDR3 nucleotides: TGTGCCAGCAGCTTCGATGGCGAGCAGTACTTC. Encoded protein: CASSFDGEQYF. Full variable domain (outside the CDR3, taken from reference TRBV5-4 and TRBJ2-7): ETGVTQSPTHLIKTRGQQVTLRCSSQSGHNTVSWYQQALGQGPQFIFQYYREEENGRGNFPPRFSGLQFPNYSSELNVNALELDDSALYLCASSFDGEQYFGPGTRLTVT.

The chain recombines TRBV7-9 with TRBJ1-1; D unclear. In germline, CDR1 is SEHNR, CDR2 FQNEAQ (reference sequence). The CDR3 spans 15 residues. With 2 bases removed from V and 4 bases from J, the gap between germline ends came to 14 bases. The CDR3 loop is CASSLIPGKVTEAFF. The CDR3 coding sequence is TGTGCCAGCAGCTTAATCCCCGGGAAGGTCACTGAAGCTTTCTTT. Full variable domain (missing parts from reference TRBV7-9 and TRBJ1-1): DTGVSQNPRHKITKRGQNVTFRCDPISEHNRLYWYRQTLGQGPEFLTYFQNEAQLEKSRLLSDRFSAERPKGSFSTLEIQRTEQGDSAMYLCASSLIPGKVTEAFFGQGTRLTVV.

The V gene is TRBV15, the J gene TRBJ2-7, with a weak D call TRBD2 (5 bases). V shed 1 base and J shed 5 bases, with 15 bases lying between them. The germline gives CDR1 LNHNV, CDR2 YYDKDF (reference sequence). This CDR3 spans 15 amino acids. This CDR3 reads CATSRGEGRRHEQYF. CDR3 coding DNA: TGTGCCACCAGCAGAGGCGAGGGAAGGAGGCACGAGCAGTACTTC.

The chain has TRBV27 and TRBJ1-6, with D perhaps TRBD1 (6 bases). V was cut by 10 bases and J by 9 bases, with 16 bases left in between. In germline, CDR1 is MNHEY, CDR2 SMNVEV (reference sequence). The CDR3 is 13 amino acids. Written as DNA, the CDR3 is TGTGCCACGCGGGCAGGGGTGGGTTCACCCCTCCACTTT. Translated, it gives CATRAGVGSPLHF.

The chain couples TRBV28 to TRBJ2-7; D may match TRBD1 or TRBD2 (6 bases each). Deletions cut 6 bases from V and 1 base from J, with 10 bases between. The CDR3 runs 13 residues. CDR1 and CDR2 from the germline V gene are MDHEN and SYDVKM. The CDR3, as DNA: TGTGCCAGCAGGGGGGGCGTTTCCTACGAGCAGTACTTC. This sequence encodes CASRGGVSYEQYF.

V is TRBV9 and J is TRBJ1-2; no firm D call. In germline, CDR1 is SGDLS, CDR2 YYNGEE. The CDR3 spans 12 residues. V lost 4 bases, J lost 5 bases, and 9 bases lay in between. The CDR3 nucleotides read TGTGCCAGCAGCTCTCTAAGGTATGGCTACACCTTC. It is translated as CASSSLRYGYTF. Using reference TRBV9 and TRBJ1-2 for the parts outside the CDR3, the full variable domain is DSGVTQTPKHLITATGQRVTLRCSPRSGDLSVYWYQQSLDQGLQFLIQYYNGEERAKGNILERFSAQQFPDLHSELNLSSLELGDSALYFCASSSLRYGYTFGSGTRLTVV.

The chain links TRBV7-8 to TRBJ2-7, with 9 bases matching TRBD1. V lost 2 bases and J lost 4; bases outside the gene matches: 12. The CDR3 totals 17 residues. CDR1 and CDR2 (germline): SGHVS, FQNEAQ. The CDR3 loop is CASSLNSRGQGLYEQYF. DNA of the CDR3: TGTGCCAGCAGCTTAAATAGTAGGGGACAGGGATTATACGAGCAGTACTTC.

The chain carries TRBV11-2 and TRBJ1-3, with D uncertain. The ends were cut back, 0 bases at V and 1 base at J, with 4 bases in the middle. CDR1 is SGHAT, CDR2 FQNNGV, per germline. CDR3 length equals 14 residues. The CDR3 protein is CASSLEPSGNTIYF. CDR3 DNA: TGTGCCAGCAGCTTAGAACCTTCTGGAAACACCATATATTTT.

This chain uses TRBV5-1 with TRBJ1-1; 8 nucleotides line up with TRBD1. Looked up from germline, CDR1 is SGHRS and CDR2 is YFSETQ. Trimming removed 4 bases from V and 1 base from J; junction bases left unmatched: 9. There are 16 residues in the CDR3. The chain's CDR3 is CASSPSDRATNTEAFF. DNA for the CDR3: TGCGCCAGCAGCCCGTCGGACAGGGCAACGAACACTGAAGCTTTCTTT.

The V gene is TRBV10-1, the J gene TRBJ2-2; D possibly corresponds to TRBD1 (5 bases). Trimming stripped 1 base from V and 1 base from J, with 13 bases between. The CDR3 extends over 17 amino acids. Germline assignment: CDR1 WNHNN and CDR2 SYGVQD (reference sequence). The CDR3: CASSEFPSRENTGELFF. As DNA, the CDR3 is TGCGCCAGCAGTGAGTTCCCGTCCAGGGAGAACACCGGGGAGCTGTTTTTT.

This rearrangement joins TRBV19 to TRBJ1-2; no clear D gene. Germline V gene data show CDR1 as LNHDA and CDR2 as SQIVND (reference sequence). V was cut by 7 bases and J by 2 bases, with 17 bases left in between. This CDR3 has 15 residues. The CDR3 coding sequence is TGTGCCAGTACCCCTTCGCGGACTCCAAACTATGGCTACACCTTC. Amino acids: CASTPSRTPNYGYTF.

This rearrangement joins TRBV5-6 to TRBJ1-5; D ambiguous. V was trimmed by 1 base and J by 4 bases, leaving 9 bases between them. This CDR3 has 14 amino acids. Germline V CDR1 and CDR2: SGHDT, YYEEEE. This CDR3 is CASSLRGANQPQHF. CDR3 coding DNA: TGTGCCAGCAGCTTGCGGGGTGCGAATCAGCCCCAGCATTTT.